A single sample is the source of the 12 T cell receptor beta chains below, sequenced in a study of cytomegalovirus exposure and HLA in healthy donors. Repertoires were generated with immunoSEQ multiplex PCR, while TCRdb's copy carries only in-frame clones and drops some. The table lists under 75,000 clones, about 85% of them singletons. Sample: PBMCs. The receptors derive from a man aged 25-45 years in good health and CMV-seronegative.

This chain links TRBV14 with TRBJ2-1; D unresolved. V shed 2 bases and J shed 8 bases, with 7 bases lying between them. Germline CDR1 reads SGHDN; CDR2 reads FVKESK. The CDR3 runs to 12 residues. As DNA, the CDR3 is TGTGCCAGCAGCCAATTTCGGTATGAGCAGTTCTTC. Translation: CASSQFRYEQFF.

V and J are TRBV7-9 and TRBJ2-1; 7 bases agree with TRBD2. The V segment lost 2 bases and the J segment 8 bases; nucleotides outside the gene matches: 18. From germline, CDR1 is SEHNR and CDR2 FQNEAQ (reference sequence). The CDR3 sequence is 18 residues long. CDR3 sequence reads: CASSLPPRLSGKMDEQFF. CDR3 DNA: TGTGCCAGCAGCTTACCCCCCCGACTGAGCGGGAAGATGGATGAGCAGTTCTTC.

The rearrangement links TRBV28 to TRBJ2-7; 12 nucleotides align to TRBD1. V trimming: 5 bases; J trimming: 5 bases; junction bases outside the gene matches: 10. This CDR3 region has 16 residues. CDR1 MDHEN and CDR2 SYDVKM come from the germline V gene. The CDR3 sequence: CASSPSVGQGADEQYV. The CDR3 coding sequence is TGTGCCAGCAGTCCCTCGGTGGGACAGGGGGCTGACGAGCAGTACGTC.

The gene calls are TRBV28 and TRBJ2-7; 9 bases fit TRBD1. The junction had 13 bases not matched to a gene; V was cut back by 6 bases and J by 4 bases. This CDR3 is built from 16 residues. In germline, CDR1 is MDHEN, CDR2 SYDVKM. The CDR3 DNA sequence: TGTGCCAGCAGCACCTGGGGGGGACAGGGACTATACGAGCAGTACTTC. Its translation: CASSTWGGQGLYEQYF.

The table lists this clone with a count of one. The V gene is TRBV6-1, the J gene TRBJ1-1; D may be TRBD1 (6 bases). CDR1 is MNHNS, CDR2 SASEGT, per germline. The CDR3 runs to 17 residues. Trimming shortened V by 1 base and J by 1 base, and 16 bases separated the two germline ends. The CDR3 bases are TGTGCCAGCAGTGAAGACAGGGTGACTTTGGGGAACACTGAAGCTTTCTTT. This encodes CASSEDRVTLGNTEAFF.

The chain uses TRBV27 and TRBJ2-5, with 9 nucleotides matching TRBD2. CDR1 is MNHEY and CDR2 is SMNVEV in the germline V gene (reference sequence). The ends lost 6 bases at V and 5 bases at J; junction bases unmatched: 7. The CDR3 has 14 residues. The CDR3 is CASSKREVMETQYF. DNA for the CDR3: TGTGCCAGCAGCAAGCGGGAGGTTATGGAGACCCAGTACTTC.

V usage is TRBV6-1 and J usage is TRBJ2-1, with D perhaps matching TRBD2 (6 bases). CDR3 length equals 15 residues. From germline, CDR1 is MNHNS and CDR2 SASEGT. Trimming removed 6 bases at V and 0 bases at J, with 12 bases between. As DNA, the CDR3 is TGTGCCAGCAGCCGGGACTCCGGCTCCTACAATGAGCAGTTCTTC. Translating it yields CASSRDSGSYNEQFF.

J is TRBJ1-6 and V is TRBV27, with a tentative D call TRBD1 (5 bases). Per germline, CDR1 MNHEY and CDR2 SMNVEV (reference sequence). The ends were cut back, 11 bases at V and 10 bases at J, with 18 bases in the middle. This CDR3 is 13 amino acids long. The CDR3 region has the DNA TGTGCCCATAACGGCAGGGCCAGATCACCCCTCCACTTT. Its translation is CAHNGRARSPLHF.

This clone was picked up a small number of times. V and J are TRBV30 and TRBJ1-2; TRBD1 matches at 10 bases. This CDR3 is built from 12 residues. J was trimmed by 8 bases and V by 3 bases; bases with no gene match: 3. Germline loops: CDR1 GTSNPN, CDR2 SVGIG (reference sequence). CDR3 sequence (DNA): TGTGCCTGGAGGGGGGACAGGGGCGGCTACACCTTC. This encodes CAWRGDRGGYTF. Together with reference TRBV30 and TRBJ1-2, the CDR3 gives the full variable domain: SQTIHQWPATLVQPVGSPLSLECTVEGTSNPNLYWYRQAAGRGLQLLFYSVGIGQISSEVPQNLSASRPQDRQFILSSKKLLLSDSGFYLCAWRGDRGGYTFGSGTRLTVV.

The rearrangement links TRBV4-2 to TRBJ2-5; 9 positions agree with TRBD1. Looked up from germline, CDR1 is LGHNA and CDR2 is YNFKEQ. V was clipped by 5 bases and J by 5 bases; unmatched bases: 6. CDR3 length: 14 residues. CDR3: CASSSQGAEETQYF. CDR3 nucleotides: TGTGCCAGCAGCTCACAGGGGGCTGAGGAGACCCAGTACTTC.

As regards this clone: No DNA is shown, since the ends of the CDR3 on it are uncertain; the CDR3 is the one TCRdb lists. The rearrangement links TRBV19 to TRBJ2-2; the table's D call of TRBD1 was not tested on the DNA. CDR1 is LNHDA and CDR2 is SQIVND in the germline V gene (reference sequence). The CDR3 length equals 17 residues, ends included. The CDR3 sequence is CASSRFGPGATTGELFF.

This clone was recorded once. The J gene is TRBJ2-1, the V gene TRBV6-6, with D perhaps TRBD1 (5 bases). Trimming left V 2 bases short and J 5 bases short, with 13 bases between. Germline CDR1 is MNHNY and CDR2 is SVGAGI (reference sequence). The CDR3 spans 15 residues. The CDR3: CASSYNQGLDNEQFF. The CDR3 nucleotides are TGTGCCAGCAGTTACAACCAGGGATTGGACAATGAGCAGTTCTTC.